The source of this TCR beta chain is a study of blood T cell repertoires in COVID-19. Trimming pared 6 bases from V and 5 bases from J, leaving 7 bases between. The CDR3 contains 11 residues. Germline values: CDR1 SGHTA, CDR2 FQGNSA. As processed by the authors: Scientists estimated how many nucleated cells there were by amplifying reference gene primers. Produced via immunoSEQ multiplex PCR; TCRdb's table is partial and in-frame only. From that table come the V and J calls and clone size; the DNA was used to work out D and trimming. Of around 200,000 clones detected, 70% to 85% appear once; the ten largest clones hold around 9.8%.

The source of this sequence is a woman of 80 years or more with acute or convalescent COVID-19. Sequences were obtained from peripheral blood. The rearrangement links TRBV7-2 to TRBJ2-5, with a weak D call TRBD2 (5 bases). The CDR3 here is CASREAETQYF. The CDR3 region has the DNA TGTGCCAGCAGGGAGGCCGAGACCCAGTACTTC.